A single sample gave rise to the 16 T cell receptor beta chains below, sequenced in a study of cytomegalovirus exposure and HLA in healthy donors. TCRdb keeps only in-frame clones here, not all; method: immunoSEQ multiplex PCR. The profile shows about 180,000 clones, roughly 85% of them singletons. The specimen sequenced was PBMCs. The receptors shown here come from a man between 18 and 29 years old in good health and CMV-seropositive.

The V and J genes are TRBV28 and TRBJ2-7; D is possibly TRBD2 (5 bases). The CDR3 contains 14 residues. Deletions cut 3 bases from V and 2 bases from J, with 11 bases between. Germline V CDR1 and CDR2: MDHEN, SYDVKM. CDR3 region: CASSFSGVPYEQYF. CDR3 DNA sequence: TGTGCCAGCAGTTTTTCCGGGGTCCCCTACGAGCAGTACTTC.

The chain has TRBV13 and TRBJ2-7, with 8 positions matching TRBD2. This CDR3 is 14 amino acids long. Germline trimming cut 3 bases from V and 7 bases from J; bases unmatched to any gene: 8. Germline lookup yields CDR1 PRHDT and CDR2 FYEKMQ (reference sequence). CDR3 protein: CASSFGRGAGEQYF. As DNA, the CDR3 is TGTGCCAGCAGCTTCGGGCGGGGGGCCGGGGAGCAGTACTTC. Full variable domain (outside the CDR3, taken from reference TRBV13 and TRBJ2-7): AAGVIQSPRHLIKEKRETATLKCYPIPRHDTVYWYQQGPGQDPQFLISFYEKMQSDKGSIPDRFSAQQFSDYHSELNMSSLELGDSALYFCASSFGRGAGEQYFGPGTRLTVT.

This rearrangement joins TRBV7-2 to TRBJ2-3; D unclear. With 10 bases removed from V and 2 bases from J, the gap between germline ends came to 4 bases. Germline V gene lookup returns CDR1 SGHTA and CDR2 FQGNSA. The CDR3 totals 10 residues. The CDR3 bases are TGTGCCACCAACACAGATACGCAGTATTTT. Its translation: CATNTDTQYF.

CDR3 sequence reads: CASSEEAGGDLYLEEKLFF. CDR3 DNA: TGTGCCAGCAGTGAAGAAGCCGGGGGAGATCTGTATTTGGAGGAAAAACTGTTTTTT. The rearrangement joins TRBV6-1 to TRBJ1-4; TRBD1 might be the D (5 bases). CDR1 is MNHNS and CDR2 is SASEGT in the germline V gene. Trimming left V 1 base short and J 8 bases short, with 26 bases between. The CDR3 extends over 19 amino acids.

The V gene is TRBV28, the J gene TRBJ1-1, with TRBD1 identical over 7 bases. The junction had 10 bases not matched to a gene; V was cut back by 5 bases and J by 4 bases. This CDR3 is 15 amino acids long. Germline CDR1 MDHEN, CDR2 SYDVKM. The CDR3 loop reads CASSSYRGGGTEAFF. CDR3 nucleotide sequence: TGTGCCAGCAGTAGTTACAGGGGAGGCGGCACTGAAGCTTTCTTT.

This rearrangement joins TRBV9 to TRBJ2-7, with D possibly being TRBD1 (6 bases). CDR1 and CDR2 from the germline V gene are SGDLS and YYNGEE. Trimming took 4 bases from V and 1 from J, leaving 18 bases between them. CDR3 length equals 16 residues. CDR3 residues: CASSHRQEFQSYEQYF. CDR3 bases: TGTGCCAGCAGCCACCGACAGGAGTTCCAATCCTACGAGCAGTACTTC.

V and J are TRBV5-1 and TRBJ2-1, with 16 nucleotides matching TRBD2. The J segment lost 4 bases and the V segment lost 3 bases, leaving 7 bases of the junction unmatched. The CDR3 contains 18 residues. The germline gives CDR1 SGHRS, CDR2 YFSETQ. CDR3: CASSSTGTSGRAYNEQFF. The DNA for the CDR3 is TGCGCCAGCAGCTCAACCGGGACTAGCGGGAGGGCATACAATGAGCAGTTCTTC.

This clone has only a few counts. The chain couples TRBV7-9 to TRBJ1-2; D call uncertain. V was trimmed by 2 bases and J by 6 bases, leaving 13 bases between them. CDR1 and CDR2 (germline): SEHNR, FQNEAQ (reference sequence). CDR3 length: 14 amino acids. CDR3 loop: CASSLMEGWDGYTF. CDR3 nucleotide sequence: TGTGCCAGCAGCTTAATGGAGGGTTGGGATGGCTACACCTTC.

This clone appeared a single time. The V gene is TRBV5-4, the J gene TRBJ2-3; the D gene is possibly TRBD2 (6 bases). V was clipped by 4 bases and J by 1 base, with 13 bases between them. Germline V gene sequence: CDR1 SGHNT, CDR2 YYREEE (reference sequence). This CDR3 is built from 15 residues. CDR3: CASSIPSEGTDTQYF. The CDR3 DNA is TGTGCCAGCAGCATTCCTAGCGAGGGCACAGATACGCAGTATTTT.

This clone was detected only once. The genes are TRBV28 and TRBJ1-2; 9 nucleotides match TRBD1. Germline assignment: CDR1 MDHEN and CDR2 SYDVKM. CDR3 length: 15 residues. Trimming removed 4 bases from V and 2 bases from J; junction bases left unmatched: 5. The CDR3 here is CASSSRGQGNYGYTF. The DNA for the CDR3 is TGTGCCAGCAGTTCTCGGGGACAGGGCAACTATGGCTACACCTTC.

CDR3 sequence (DNA): TGTGCCAGCACAGGACAGGGAAGGGGAAACTTCCACAATGAGCAGTTCTTC. Its protein product is CASTGQGRGNFHNEQFF. J is TRBJ2-1 and V is TRBV28; 8 bases align to TRBD1. CDR1 is MDHEN and CDR2 is SYDVKM in the germline V gene. The CDR3 consists of 17 residues. J was trimmed by 5 bases and V by 7 bases; bases with no gene match: 16.

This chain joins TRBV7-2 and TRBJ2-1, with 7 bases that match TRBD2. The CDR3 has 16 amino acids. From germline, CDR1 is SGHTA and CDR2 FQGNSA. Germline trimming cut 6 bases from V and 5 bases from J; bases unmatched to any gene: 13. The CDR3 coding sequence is TGTGCCAGCAGTCCCAGGACTAGAGATGGAGACAATGAGCAGTTCTTC. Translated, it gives CASSPRTRDGDNEQFF.

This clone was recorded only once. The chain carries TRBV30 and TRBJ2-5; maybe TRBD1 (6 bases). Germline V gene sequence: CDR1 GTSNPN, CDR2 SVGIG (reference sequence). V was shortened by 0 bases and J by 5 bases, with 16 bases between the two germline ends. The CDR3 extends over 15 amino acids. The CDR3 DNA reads TGTGCCTGGAGTGTAGCTGACAGGTCTCGTGAGACCCAGTACTTC. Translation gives CAWSVADRSRETQYF.

The CDR3 nucleotides are TGTGCCAGCAGCGTAAATCCCATGGACAGGGAATATCAGTACTTC. It codes for CASSVNPMDREYQYF. The rearrangement joins TRBV9 to TRBJ2-4; 8 bases map to TRBD1. Germline V gene lookup returns CDR1 SGDLS and CDR2 YYNGEE. Germline trimming cut 1 base from V and 12 bases from J; bases unmatched to any gene: 12. This CDR3 comprises 15 residues.

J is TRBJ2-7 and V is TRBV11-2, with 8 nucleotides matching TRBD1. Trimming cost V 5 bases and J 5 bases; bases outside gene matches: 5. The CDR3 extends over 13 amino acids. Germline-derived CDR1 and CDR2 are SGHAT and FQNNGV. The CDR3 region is CASSGGQGDEQYF. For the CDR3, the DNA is TGTGCCAGCAGCGGAGGACAGGGTGACGAGCAGTACTTC.

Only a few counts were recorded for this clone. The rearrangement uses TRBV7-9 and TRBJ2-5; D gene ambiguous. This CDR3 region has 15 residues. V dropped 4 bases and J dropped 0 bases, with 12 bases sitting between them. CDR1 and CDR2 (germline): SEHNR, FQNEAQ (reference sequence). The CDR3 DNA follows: TGTGCCAGCAGCTCCATGAGCCAGGACCAAGAGACCCAGTACTTC. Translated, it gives CASSSMSQDQETQYF.